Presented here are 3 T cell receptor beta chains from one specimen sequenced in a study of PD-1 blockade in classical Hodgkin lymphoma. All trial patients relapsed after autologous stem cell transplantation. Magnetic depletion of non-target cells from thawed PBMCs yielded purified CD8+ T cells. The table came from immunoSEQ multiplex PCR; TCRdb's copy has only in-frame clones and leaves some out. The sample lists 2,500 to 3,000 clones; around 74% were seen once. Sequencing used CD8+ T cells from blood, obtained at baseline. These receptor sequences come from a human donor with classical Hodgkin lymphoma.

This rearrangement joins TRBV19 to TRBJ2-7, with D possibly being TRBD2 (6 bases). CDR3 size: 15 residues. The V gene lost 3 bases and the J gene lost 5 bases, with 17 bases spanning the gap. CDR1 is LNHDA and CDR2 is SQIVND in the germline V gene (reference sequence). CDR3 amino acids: CASSISSSGLDEQYF. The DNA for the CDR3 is TGTGCCAGTAGTATCAGTTCCAGCGGGTTGGACGAGCAGTACTTC.

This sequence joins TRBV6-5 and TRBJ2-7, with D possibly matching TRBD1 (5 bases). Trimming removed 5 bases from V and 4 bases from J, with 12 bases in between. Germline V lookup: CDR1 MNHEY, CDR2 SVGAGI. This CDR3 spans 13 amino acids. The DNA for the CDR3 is TGTGCCAGCAGTCAGGGCGTAGGATACGAGCAGTACTTC. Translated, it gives CASSQGVGYEQYF.

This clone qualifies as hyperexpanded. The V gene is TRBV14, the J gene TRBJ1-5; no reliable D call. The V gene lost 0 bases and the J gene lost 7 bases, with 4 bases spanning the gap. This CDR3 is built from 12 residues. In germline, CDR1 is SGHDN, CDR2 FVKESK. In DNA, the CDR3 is TGTGCCAGCAGCCAAGATAGACAGCCCCAGCATTTT. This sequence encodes CASSQDRQPQHF.